This T cell receptor (beta chain) stems from a study of blood T cell repertoires in COVID-19. Overall study context: Samples of COVID-19 (acute and convalescent) were obtained from the United States, Italy and Spain. T cells, B-cell-depleted T cells, or PBMCs supplied cDNA or gDNA.

This clone was seen just once. The data were produced by immunoSEQ multiplex PCR, yet TCRdb's version contains in-frame clones alone and is incomplete. The sample holds about 300,000 clones, 65% to 90% seen once. The CDR3 has 12 residues. V shed 5 bases and J shed 3 bases, with 6 bases lying between them. Germline assignment: CDR1 SNHLY and CDR2 FYNNEI. The chain joins TRBV2 to TRBJ2-3, with a tentative D call TRBD1 (5 bases). The sequence was collected from a human donor in a cohort sampled during active COVID-19. Source material: peripheral blood. DNA of the CDR3: TGTGCCAGCAGTCGACAGACAGATACGCAGTATTTT. Translating gives CASSRQTDTQYF. Complete variable domain (other parts from reference TRBV2 and TRBJ2-3): EPEVTQTPSHQVTQMGQEVILRCVPISNHLYFYWYRQILGQKVEFLVSFYNNEISEKSEIFDDQFSVERPDGSNFTLKIRSTKLEDSAMYFCASSRQTDTQYFGPGTRLTVL.